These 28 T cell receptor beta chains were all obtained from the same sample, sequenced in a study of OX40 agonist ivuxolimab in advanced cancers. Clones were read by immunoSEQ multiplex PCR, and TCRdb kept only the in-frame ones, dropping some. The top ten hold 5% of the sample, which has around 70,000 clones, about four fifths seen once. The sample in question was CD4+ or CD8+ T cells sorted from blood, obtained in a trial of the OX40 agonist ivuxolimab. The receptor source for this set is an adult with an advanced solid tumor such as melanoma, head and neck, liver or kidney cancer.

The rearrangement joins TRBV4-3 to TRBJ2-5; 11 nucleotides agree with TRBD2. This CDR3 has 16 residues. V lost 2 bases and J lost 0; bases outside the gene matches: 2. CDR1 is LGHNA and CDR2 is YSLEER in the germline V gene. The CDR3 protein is CASSQRLAGYQETQYF. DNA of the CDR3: TGCGCCAGCAGCCAAAGACTAGCGGGGTACCAAGAGACCCAGTACTTC.

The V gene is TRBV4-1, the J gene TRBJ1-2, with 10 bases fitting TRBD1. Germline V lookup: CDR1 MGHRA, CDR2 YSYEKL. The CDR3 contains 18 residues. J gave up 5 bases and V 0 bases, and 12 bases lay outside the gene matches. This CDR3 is CASSQDWGTGDIGYGYTF. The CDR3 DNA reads TGCGCCAGCAGCCAAGATTGGGGGACAGGGGATATAGGGTATGGCTACACCTTC.

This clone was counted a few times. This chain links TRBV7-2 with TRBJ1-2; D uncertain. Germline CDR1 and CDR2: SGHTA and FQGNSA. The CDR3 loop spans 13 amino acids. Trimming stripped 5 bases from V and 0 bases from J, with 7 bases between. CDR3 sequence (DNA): TGTGCCAGCAGCCAGACGGCTAACTATGGCTACACCTTC. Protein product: CASSQTANYGYTF.

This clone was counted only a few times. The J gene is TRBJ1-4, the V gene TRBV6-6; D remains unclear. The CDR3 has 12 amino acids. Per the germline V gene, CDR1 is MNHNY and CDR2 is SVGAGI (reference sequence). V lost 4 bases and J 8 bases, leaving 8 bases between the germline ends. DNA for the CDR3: TGTGCCAGCAGTTCGATTCTCGAAAAACTGTTTTTT. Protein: CASSSILEKLFF.

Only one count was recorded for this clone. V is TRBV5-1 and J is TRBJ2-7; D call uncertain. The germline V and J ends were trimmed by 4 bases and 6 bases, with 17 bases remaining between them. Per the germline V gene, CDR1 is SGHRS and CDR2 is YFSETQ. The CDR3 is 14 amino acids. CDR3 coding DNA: TGCGCCAGCAGCGCCTCCCCTATAACAGTCGAGCAGTACTTC. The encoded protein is CASSASPITVEQYF.

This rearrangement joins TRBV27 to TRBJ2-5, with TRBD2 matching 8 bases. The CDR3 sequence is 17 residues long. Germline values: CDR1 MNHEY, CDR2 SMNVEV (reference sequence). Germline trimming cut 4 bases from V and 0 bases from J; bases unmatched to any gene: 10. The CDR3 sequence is CASSSLGAGGNQETQYF. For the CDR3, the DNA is TGTGCCAGCAGTTCCCTCGGGGCGGGAGGCAACCAAGAGACCCAGTACTTC.

The chain's CDR3 is CASSKRTGELFF. The CDR3 DNA reads TGTGCCAGCAGCAAGAGGACCGGGGAGCTGTTTTTT. The chain recombines TRBV5-6 with TRBJ2-2; unclear D gene. Looked up from germline, CDR1 is SGHDT and CDR2 is YYEEEE. The CDR3 is made up of 12 amino acids. V was trimmed by 4 bases and J by 5 bases, leaving 6 bases between them. Full variable domain (missing parts from reference TRBV5-6 and TRBJ2-2): DAGVTQSPTHLIKTRGQQVTLRCSPKSGHDTVSWYQQALGQGPQFIFQYYEEEERQRGNFPDRFSGHQFPNYSSELNVNALLLGDSALYLCASSKRTGELFFGEGSRLTVL.

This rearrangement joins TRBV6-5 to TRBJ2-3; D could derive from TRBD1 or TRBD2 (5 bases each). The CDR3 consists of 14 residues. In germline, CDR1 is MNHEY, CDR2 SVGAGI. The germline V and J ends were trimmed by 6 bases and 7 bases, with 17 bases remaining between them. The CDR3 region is CASSFGGELYTQYF. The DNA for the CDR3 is TGTGCCAGCAGCTTTGGGGGAGAGCTATATACGCAGTATTTT.

For the CDR3, the DNA is TGTGCCATCAGTGGGGAAGTGGGCTACAATGAGCAGTTCTTC. It translates to CAISGEVGYNEQFF. The chain employs TRBV10-3 and TRBJ2-1, with D unresolved. The V gene lost 4 bases and the J gene lost 3 bases, with 10 bases spanning the gap. The V gene's germline CDR1 is ENHRY and CDR2 SYGVKD. The CDR3 has 14 amino acids.

Written as DNA, the CDR3 is TGTGCCAGCAGCTCCTCCGGTGGACTAAGCCAAGAGACCCAGTACTTC. Its protein is CASSSSGGLSQETQYF. The chain recombines TRBV5-4 with TRBJ2-5; the D gene is possibly TRBD2 (6 bases). V was clipped by 3 bases and J by 1 base, with 16 bases between them. Per the germline V gene, CDR1 is SGHNT and CDR2 is YYREEE (reference sequence). The CDR3 is made up of 16 amino acids.

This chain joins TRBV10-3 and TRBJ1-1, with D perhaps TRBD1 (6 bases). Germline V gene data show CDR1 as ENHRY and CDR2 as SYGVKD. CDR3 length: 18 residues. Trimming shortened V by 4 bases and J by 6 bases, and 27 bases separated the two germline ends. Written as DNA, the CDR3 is TGTGCCATCAGTGCTCCAGGGGAGGTTTATAAAGGTGTCCCTGAAGCTTTCTTT. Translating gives CAISAPGEVYKGVPEAFF.

This CDR3 reads CASSDDRDYGYTF. CDR3 DNA sequence: TGTGCCAGCAGTGACGACAGGGACTATGGCTACACCTTC. The gene calls are TRBV7-2 and TRBJ1-2, with TRBD1 identical over 7 bases. CDR3 length equals 13 residues. The V and J ends lost 6 bases and 3 bases, in that order; junction bases with no gene match: 4. Germline V lookup: CDR1 SGHTA, CDR2 FQGNSA.

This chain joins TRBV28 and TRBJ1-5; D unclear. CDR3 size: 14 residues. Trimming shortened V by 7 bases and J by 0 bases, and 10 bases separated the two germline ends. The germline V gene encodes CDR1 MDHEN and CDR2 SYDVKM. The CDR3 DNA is TGTGCCAGCATCACCCAATCTAGCAATCAGCCCCAGCATTTT. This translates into CASITQSSNQPQHF.

CDR3 sequence reads: CASRDRGSSPLHF. CDR3 nucleotides: TGTGCCAGCAGGGACAGGGGGTCTTCACCCCTCCACTTT. The chain uses TRBV6-5 and TRBJ1-6; 10 bases are a match to TRBD1. J gave up 9 bases and V 6 bases, and 2 bases lay outside the gene matches. Looked up from germline, CDR1 is MNHEY and CDR2 is SVGAGI. This CDR3 has 13 amino acids.

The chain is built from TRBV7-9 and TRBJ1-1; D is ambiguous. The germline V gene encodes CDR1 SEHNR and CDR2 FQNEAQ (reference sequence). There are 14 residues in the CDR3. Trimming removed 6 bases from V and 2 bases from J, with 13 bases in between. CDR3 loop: CASSSGRSNTEAFF. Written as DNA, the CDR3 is TGTGCCAGCAGTTCAGGACGGAGCAACACTGAAGCTTTCTTT.

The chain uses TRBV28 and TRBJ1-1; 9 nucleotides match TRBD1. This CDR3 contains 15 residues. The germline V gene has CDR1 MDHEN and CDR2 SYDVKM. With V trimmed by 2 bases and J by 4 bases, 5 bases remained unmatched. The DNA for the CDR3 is TGTGCCAGCAGTTTACTCACAGGGGGCGGCACTGAAGCTTTCTTT. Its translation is CASSLLTGGGTEAFF.

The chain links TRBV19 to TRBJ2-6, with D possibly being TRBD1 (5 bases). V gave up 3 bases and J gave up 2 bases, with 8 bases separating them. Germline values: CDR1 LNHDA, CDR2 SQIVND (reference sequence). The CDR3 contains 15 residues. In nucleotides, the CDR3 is TGTGCCAGTAGTATGGCAGGGACTGGGGCCAACGTCCTGACTTTC. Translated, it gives CASSMAGTGANVLTF.

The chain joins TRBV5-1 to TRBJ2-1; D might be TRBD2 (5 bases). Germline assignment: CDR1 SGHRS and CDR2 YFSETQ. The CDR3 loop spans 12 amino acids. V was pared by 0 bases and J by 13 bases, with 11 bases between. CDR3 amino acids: CASSLVGEPQFF. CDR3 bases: TGCGCCAGCAGCTTGGTTGGGGAGCCACAGTTCTTC.

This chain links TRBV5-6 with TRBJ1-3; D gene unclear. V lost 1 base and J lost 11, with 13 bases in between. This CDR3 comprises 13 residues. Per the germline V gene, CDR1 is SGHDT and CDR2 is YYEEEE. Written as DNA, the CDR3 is TGTGCCAGCAGCTTGCCCGCCACTTCATCCATATATTTT. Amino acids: CASSLPATSSIYF.

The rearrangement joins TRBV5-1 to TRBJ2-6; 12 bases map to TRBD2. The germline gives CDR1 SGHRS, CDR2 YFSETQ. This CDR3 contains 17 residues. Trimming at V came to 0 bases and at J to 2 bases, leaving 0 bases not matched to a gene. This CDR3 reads CASSLGLAGAGANVLTF. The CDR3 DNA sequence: TGCGCCAGCAGCTTGGGACTAGCGGGAGCTGGGGCCAACGTCCTGACTTTC. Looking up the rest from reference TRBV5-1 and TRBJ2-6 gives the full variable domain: KAGVTQTPRYLIKTRGQQVTLSCSPISGHRSVSWYQQTPGQGLQFLFEYFSETQRNKGNFPGRFSGRQFSNSRSEMNVSTLELGDSALYLCASSLGLAGAGANVLTFGAGSRLTVL.

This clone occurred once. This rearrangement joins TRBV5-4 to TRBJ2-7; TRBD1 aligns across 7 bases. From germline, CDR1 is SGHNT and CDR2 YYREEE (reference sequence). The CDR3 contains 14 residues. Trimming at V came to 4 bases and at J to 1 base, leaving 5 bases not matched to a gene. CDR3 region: CASSLGTDSYEQYF. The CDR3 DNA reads TGTGCCAGCAGCCTAGGGACAGATTCCTACGAGCAGTACTTC. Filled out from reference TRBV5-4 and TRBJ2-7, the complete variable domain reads ETGVTQSPTHLIKTRGQQVTLRCSSQSGHNTVSWYQQALGQGPQFIFQYYREEENGRGNFPPRFSGLQFPNYSSELNVNALELDDSALYLCASSLGTDSYEQYFGPGTRLTVT.

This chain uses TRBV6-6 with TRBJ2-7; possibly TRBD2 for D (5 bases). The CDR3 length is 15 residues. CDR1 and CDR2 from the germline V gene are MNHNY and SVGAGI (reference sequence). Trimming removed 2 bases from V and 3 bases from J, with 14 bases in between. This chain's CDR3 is CASSYEGGRLYEQYF. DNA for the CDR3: TGTGCCAGCAGTTACGAGGGTGGTCGCCTCTACGAGCAGTACTTC.

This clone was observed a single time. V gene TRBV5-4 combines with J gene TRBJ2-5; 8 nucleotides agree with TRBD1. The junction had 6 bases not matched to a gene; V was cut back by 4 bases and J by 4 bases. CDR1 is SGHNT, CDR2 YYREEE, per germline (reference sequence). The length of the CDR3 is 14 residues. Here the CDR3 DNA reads TGTGCCAGCAGCGCTGGACAGGGTTTAGAGACCCAGTACTTC. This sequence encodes CASSAGQGLETQYF.

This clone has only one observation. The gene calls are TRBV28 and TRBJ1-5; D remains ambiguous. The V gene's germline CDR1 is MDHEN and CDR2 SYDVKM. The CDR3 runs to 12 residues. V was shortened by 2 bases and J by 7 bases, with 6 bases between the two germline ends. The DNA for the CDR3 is TGTGCCAGCAGTTTAGGTCACCAGCCCCAGCATTTT. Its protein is CASSLGHQPQHF.

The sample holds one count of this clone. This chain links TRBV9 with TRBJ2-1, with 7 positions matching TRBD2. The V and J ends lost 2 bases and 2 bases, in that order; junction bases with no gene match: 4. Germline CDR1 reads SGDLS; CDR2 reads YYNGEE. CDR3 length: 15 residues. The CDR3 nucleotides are TGTGCCAGCAGCGTGGGGAGGGAGGCCTACAATGAGCAGTTCTTC. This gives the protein CASSVGREAYNEQFF. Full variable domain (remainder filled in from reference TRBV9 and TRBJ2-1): DSGVTQTPKHLITATGQRVTLRCSPRSGDLSVYWYQQSLDQGLQFLIQYYNGEERAKGNILERFSAQQFPDLHSELNLSSLELGDSALYFCASSVGREAYNEQFFGPGTRLTVL.

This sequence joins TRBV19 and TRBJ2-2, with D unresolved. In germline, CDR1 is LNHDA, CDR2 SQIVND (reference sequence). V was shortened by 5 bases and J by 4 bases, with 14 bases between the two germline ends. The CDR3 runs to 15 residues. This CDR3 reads CASSSRGLSTGELFF. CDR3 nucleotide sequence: TGTGCCAGTAGTTCCCGAGGCCTGTCCACCGGGGAGCTGTTTTTT.

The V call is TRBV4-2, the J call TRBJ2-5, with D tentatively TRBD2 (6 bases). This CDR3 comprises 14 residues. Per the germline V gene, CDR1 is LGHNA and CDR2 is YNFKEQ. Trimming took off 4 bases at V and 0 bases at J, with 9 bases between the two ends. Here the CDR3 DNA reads TGTGCCAGCAGCCCCCGGACTAACCAAGAGACCCAGTACTTC. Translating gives CASSPRTNQETQYF.

CDR3 coding DNA: TGTGCCAGCAGGCGGGACAGGAACACCGGGGAGCTGTTTTTT. Translation: CASRRDRNTGELFF. The genes are TRBV7-2 and TRBJ2-2; tentative D call: TRBD1 (7 bases). The CDR3 length is 14 residues. Trimming cost V 6 bases and J 1 base, with 9 bases left between them. CDR1 is SGHTA, CDR2 FQGNSA, per germline.